The subject of this entry is one T cell receptor beta chain. The antigen this receptor binds is unknown. Per-base quality was not reported, and no clone a single base away is much larger than it. The donors were healthy, HIV-negative adults who had no recently reported acute infections or vaccinations. All donors were Caucasian adults living in Nashville, Tennessee, USA. CD4+ T cells were enriched by magnetic negative selection; naive cells were then positively selected on CD45RA, and the negative fraction formed the memory subset. After blood collection by leukapheresis, PBMCs were isolated using Ficoll-Histopaque density gradient centrifugation and then cryopreserved in the vapor phase of liquid nitrogen. Purity and quantity of every magnetically sorted T cell population were checked by analytical flow cytometry. Genomic DNA was isolated from every sorted fraction and measured by UV absorbance on a Nanodrop 2000c.

The sample belongs to a study of shared clonotypes between healthy human individuals (dated by TCRdb to the early 2020s). Regarding the complete study: Two women and a few men aged 18 to 49 years were included in the cohort. Per donor, three plates each were used for CD4 naive and CD4 memory, two for CD8 naive, and one for CD8 memory. To estimate repertoire size and how much clonotypes are shared between individuals, the study performed deep sequencing of blood TCR repertoires from roughly five healthy adults. Libraries were prepared and TCR repertoires were sequenced by different laboratories using diverse techniques, in order to increase sequencing depth and limit assay-specific biases. Between about 0.94 and 8.9 billion PBMCs per donor were obtained by leukapheresis.

Broader findings and caveats from the paper: Pairwise subsampling led to the expectation that sequencing depth would affect the degree of clonotype sharing among donors. Even with the large sequencing depth, rarefaction of the sorted-subset datasets indicated that sequencing was incomplete. Naive subsets generally had larger estimated clonotype richness than memory subsets did. Compared with non-shared clonotypes, the clonotypes found in all four sorted-subset donors had higher generation probabilities. Because the study included a small number of donors, the genetic and exposure-history diversity represented was limited. When a handful of donors were compared, the shared fraction of clonotypes was around 5% for naive CD4, approximately 3.3% for naive CD8, 2% to 2.5% for memory CD4, and around 0.37% for memory CD8. Only blood was sampled, and tissue TCR repertoires likely differ from those in blood.

V drops 1 base and J drops 2 bases, leaving 7 bases in between. CDR1 is given as SGHAT and CDR2 as FQNNGV, both from the germline V gene. The CDR3 starts with the cysteine, ends with the phenylalanine, and has 14 residues. The only DNA kept is the CDR3, 42 bases in frame from the first base. TCR CDR3 regions were amplified from genomic DNA by multiplex PCR using the deep immunoSEQ assay. Extracted genomic DNA from each cell subset was spread evenly across all wells of several immunoSEQ 96-well plates, with each plate serving as a replicate. For sorted subsets, 150 to 200 ng genomic DNA, equal to 30,000 or so T cell genomes, was loaded into each replicate PCR. The purified libraries were quantified using a Qubit 3.0 fluorometer, sized with a Bioanalyzer 2100, and then quantified again using the KAPA Library Quantification kit. Every immunoSEQ 96-well plate was sequenced on a dedicated single-read 150-cycle Illumina NextSeq 550 flow cell. From the authors' description of their analysis: Because only junctional sequences without quality scores were contained in the immunoSEQ output, filtering matching that applied to full-length reads could not be performed. To assign V/J genes and CDR3, sequences were annotated against IMGT germline references using PyIR, a Python wrapper for IgBLAST v1.9. Reads with weak V/J assignments (E-value above 1e-6), missing CDR3, stop codons, out-of-frame junctions, or ambiguous translated residues were removed. V3J clonotypes were defined as sequences sharing an identical inferred V gene, J gene, and CDR3 amino acid sequence. Percentage overlap between repertoires was computed as shared unique clonotypes divided by the size of the smaller repertoire. RTK rarefaction, the Chao1 estimator, and Recon v2.1 estimates of unobserved clonotypes were used to assess repertoire richness. OLGA was used to compute generation probabilities for all TCRbeta clonotypes that the gDNA method yielded from a handful of donors. TCRdb obtained this table from immuneACCESS and retained in-frame rearrangements with V and J assigned. These tables miss some clones; where compared with another copy, unresolved V genes account for less than half of the shortfall, and the remainder is unexplained. V, J and clone size derive from that table, while D and trimming were established from the DNA sequence. This sample has a few million clones in its table, and approximately 95% of those were observed once. Of the sample, 0.39% is held by the ten largest clones.

The TCR originated in a man aged 18 to 30 in good health. Some clones in this sample may be carry-over from other donors' samples. Sequencing was performed on naive CD4+ T cells from PBMCs. The cell subset or site label for this specimen denotes: CD45RA+ positively selected. The rearranged segments are TRBV11-2 and TRBJ2-3; a confident D gene designation cannot be given. The CDR3 reads CASSLVLFTDTQYF. DNA sequence: TGTGCCAGCAGCTTAGTACTGTTCACAGATACGCAGTATTTT.